Described below is a single T cell receptor beta chain sequence and its context. RNA was extracted with the RNeasy kit, and a quantity of about 0.45 to 1 ug was reverse transcribed using random hexamers. Each CDR3 protein gets one entry after TCRdb re-called the immunoSEQ multiplex PCR reads with MiXCR. The profile covers around 300,000 distinct CDR3 sequences, with about 90% appearing a single time and roughly 0.07% taken by the ten largest. Germline V gene lookup returns CDR1 SGHRS and CDR2 YFSETQ. Trimming stripped 4 bases from V and 1 base from J, with 15 bases between. The CDR3 runs 16 residues. TEMRA cells were FACS-enriched, unlike CD8+ and CD4+ T cells, which were negatively isolated. The entry originates in a study of CD8 T cells in Susac syndrome.

This sequence originates from a human donor with multiple sclerosis. Sequencing used CD4+ T cells from PBMCs. The chain combines TRBV5-1 with TRBJ2-1; maybe TRBD2 (5 bases). The CDR3 DNA is TGCGCCAGCAGCGTGAGGCGGGTCAGTTCCTACAATGAGCAGTTCTTC. Translating it yields CASSVRRVSSYNEQFF. Filled out from reference TRBV5-1 and TRBJ2-1, the complete variable domain reads KAGVTQTPRYLIKTRGQQVTLSCSPISGHRSVSWYQQTPGQGLQFLFEYFSETQRNKGNFPGRFSGRQFSNSRSEMNVSTLELGDSALYLCASSVRRVSSYNEQFFGPGTRLTVL.